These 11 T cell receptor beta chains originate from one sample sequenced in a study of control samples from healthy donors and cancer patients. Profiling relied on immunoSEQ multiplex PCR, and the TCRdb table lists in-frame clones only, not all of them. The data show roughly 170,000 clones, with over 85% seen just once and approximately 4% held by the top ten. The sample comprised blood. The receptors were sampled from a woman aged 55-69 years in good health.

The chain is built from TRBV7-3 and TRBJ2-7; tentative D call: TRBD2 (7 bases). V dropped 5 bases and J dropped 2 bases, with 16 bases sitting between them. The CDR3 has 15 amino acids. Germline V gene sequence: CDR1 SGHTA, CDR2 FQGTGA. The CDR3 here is CASSPGAGVPYEQYF. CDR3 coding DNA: TGTGCCAGCAGCCCGGGGGCGGGGGTTCCCTACGAGCAGTACTTC.

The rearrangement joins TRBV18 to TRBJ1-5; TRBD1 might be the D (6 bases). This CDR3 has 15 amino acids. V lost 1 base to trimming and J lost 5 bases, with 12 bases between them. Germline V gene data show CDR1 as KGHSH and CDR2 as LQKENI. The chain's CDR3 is CASSPRPGVDQPQHF. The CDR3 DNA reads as TGTGCCAGCTCACCACGGCCAGGGGTCGATCAGCCCCAGCATTTT.

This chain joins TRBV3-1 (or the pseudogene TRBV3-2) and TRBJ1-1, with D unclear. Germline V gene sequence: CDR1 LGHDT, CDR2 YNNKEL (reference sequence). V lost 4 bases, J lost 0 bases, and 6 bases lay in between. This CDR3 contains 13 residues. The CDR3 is CASSPTMNTEAFF. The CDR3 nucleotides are TGTGCCAGCAGCCCTACAATGAACACTGAAGCTTTCTTT.

The CDR3 DNA follows: TGTGCCAGCAGTGTGGCCGCTAGGACTGGAAACACCATATATTTT. It translates to CASSVAARTGNTIYF. V usage is TRBV2 and J usage is TRBJ1-3, with D hard to call. Trimming took 4 bases from V and 2 from J, leaving 12 bases between them. The CDR3 has 15 amino acids. Germline lookup yields CDR1 SNHLY and CDR2 FYNNEI.

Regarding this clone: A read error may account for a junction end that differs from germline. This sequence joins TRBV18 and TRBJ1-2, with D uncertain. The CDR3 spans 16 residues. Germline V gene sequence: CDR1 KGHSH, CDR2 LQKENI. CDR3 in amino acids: CTSSPSIARHNYGYTF. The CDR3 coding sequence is TGTACCAGCTCACCAAGTATCGCCAGGCATAACTATGGCTACACCTTC. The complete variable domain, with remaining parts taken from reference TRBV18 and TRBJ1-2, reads NAGVMQNPRHLVRRRGQEARLRCSPMKGHSHVYWYRQLPEEGLKFMVYLQKENIIDESGMPKERFSAEFPKEGPSILRIQQVVRGDSAAYFCTSSPSIARHNYGYTFGSGTRLTVV.

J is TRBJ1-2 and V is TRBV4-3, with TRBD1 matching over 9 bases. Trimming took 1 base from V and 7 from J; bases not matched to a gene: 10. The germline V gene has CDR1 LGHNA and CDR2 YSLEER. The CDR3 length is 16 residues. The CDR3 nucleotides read TGCGCCAGCAGCCAAGCAACCGGGACAGGGTCCGGTGGCTACACCTTC. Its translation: CASSQATGTGSGGYTF.

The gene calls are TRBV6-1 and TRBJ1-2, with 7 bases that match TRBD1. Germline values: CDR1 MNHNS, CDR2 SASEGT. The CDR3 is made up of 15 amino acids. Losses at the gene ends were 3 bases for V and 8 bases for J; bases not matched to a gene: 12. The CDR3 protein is CASSEGTVAIFGYTF. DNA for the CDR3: TGTGCCAGCAGTGAGGGGACAGTGGCCATTTTCGGCTACACCTTC.

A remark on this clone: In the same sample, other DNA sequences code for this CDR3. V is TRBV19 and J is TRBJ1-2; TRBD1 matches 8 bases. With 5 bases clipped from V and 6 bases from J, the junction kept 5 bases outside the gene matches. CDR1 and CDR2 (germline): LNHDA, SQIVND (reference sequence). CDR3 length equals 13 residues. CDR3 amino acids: CASSPADRDGYTF. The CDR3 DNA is TGTGCCAGTAGTCCCGCGGACAGGGATGGCTACACCTTC.

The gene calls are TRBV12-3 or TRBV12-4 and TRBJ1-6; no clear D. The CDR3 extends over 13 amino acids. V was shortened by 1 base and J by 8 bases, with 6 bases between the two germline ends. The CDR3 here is CASSLGIHSPLHF. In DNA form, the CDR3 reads TGTGCCAGCAGTTTAGGGATCCATTCACCCCTCCACTTT.

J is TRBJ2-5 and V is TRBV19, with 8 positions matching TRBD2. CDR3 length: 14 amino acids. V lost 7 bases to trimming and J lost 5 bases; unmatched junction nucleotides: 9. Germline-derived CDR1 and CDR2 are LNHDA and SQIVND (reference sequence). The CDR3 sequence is CASKRTSQRETQYF. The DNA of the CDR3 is TGTGCCAGTAAAAGGACTAGCCAGCGGGAGACCCAGTACTTC.

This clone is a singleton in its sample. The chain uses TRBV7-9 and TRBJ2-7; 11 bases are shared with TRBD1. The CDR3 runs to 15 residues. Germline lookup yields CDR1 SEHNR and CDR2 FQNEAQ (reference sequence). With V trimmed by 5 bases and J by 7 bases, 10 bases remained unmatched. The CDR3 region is CASSAGTGGLWEQYF. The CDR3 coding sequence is TGTGCCAGCAGCGCTGGGACAGGGGGTCTGTGGGAGCAGTACTTC.